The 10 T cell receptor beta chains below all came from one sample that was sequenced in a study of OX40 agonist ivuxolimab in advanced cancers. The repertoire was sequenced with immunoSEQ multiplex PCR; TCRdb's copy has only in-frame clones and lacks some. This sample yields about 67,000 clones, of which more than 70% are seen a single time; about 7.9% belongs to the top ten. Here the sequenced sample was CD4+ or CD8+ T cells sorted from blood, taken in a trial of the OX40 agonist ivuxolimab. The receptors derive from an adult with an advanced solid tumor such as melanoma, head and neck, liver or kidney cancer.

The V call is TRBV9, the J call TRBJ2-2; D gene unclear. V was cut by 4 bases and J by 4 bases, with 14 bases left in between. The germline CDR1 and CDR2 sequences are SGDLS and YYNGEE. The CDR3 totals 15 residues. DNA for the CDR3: TGTGCCAGCAGCTACTCGGGTTCGACCACCGGGGAGCTGTTTTTT. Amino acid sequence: CASSYSGSTTGELFF.

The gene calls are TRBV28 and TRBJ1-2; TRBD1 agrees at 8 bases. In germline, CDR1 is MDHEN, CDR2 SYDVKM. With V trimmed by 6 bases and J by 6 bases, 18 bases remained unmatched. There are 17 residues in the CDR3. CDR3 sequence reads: CASRERQGSRDWDGYTF. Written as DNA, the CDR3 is TGTGCCAGCAGAGAGAGACAGGGGTCGAGGGACTGGGATGGCTACACCTTC.

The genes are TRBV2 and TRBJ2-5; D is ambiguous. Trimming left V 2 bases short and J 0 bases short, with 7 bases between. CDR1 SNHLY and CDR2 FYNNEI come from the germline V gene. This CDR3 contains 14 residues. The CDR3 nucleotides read TGTGCCAGCAGTGAAATCACAGACCAAGAGACCCAGTACTTC. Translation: CASSEITDQETQYF.

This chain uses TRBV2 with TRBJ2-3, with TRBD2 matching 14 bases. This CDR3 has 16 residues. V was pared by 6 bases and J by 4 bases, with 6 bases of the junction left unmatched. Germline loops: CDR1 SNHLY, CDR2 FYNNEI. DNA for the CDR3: TGTGCCAGCAGGGGACTAGCGGGAGATAAAGCAGATACGCAGTATTTT. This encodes CASRGLAGDKADTQYF.

CDR3 amino acids: CASRTSGRSQETQYF. The CDR3 DNA sequence: TGTGCCAGCAGGACTAGCGGGAGGTCTCAAGAGACCCAGTACTTC. V usage is TRBV7-9 and J usage is TRBJ2-5; 13 bases agree with TRBD2. Trimming cost V 6 bases and J 2 bases; bases outside gene matches: 3. Germline CDR1 is SEHNR and CDR2 is FQNEAQ (reference sequence). The CDR3 length is 15 residues.

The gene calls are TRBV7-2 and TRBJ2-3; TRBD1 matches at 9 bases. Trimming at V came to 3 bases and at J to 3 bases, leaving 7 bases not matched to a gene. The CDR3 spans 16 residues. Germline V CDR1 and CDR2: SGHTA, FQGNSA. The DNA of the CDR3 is TGTGCCAGCAGCTTGTCCGGGACAGGGACAACAGATACGCAGTATTTT. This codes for CASSLSGTGTTDTQYF. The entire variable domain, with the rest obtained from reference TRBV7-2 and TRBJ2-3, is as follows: GAGVSQSPSNKVTEKGKDVELRCDPISGHTALYWYRQSLGQGLEFLIYFQGNSAPDKSGLPSDRFSAERTGGSVSTLTIQRTQQEDSAVYLCASSLSGTGTTDTQYFGPGTRLTVL.

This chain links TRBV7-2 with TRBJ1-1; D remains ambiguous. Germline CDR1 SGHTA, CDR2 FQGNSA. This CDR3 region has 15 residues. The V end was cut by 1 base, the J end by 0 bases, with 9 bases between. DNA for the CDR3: TGTGCCAGCAGCTTAGTGGGCTTAATGAACACTGAAGCTTTCTTT. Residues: CASSLVGLMNTEAFF. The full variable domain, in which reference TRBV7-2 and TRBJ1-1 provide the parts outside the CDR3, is GAGVSQSPSNKVTEKGKDVELRCDPISGHTALYWYRQSLGQGLEFLIYFQGNSAPDKSGLPSDRFSAERTGGSVSTLTIQRTQQEDSAVYLCASSLVGLMNTEAFFGQGTRLTVV.

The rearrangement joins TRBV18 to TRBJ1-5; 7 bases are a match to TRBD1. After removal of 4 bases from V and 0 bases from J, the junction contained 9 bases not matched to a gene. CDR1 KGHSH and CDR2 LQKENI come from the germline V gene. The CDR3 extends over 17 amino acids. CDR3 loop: CASSLTGTEYSNQPQHF. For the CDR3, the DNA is TGTGCCAGCTCACTAACCGGGACAGAGTATAGCAATCAGCCCCAGCATTTT.

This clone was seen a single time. The CDR3 loop reads CASSLSPVSSGRGETQYF. The DNA of the CDR3 is TGTGCCAGCAGTTTATCCCCCGTCTCTAGCGGGAGGGGGGAGACCCAGTACTTC. The rearrangement uses TRBV28 and TRBJ2-5; TRBD2 aligns across 12 bases. The CDR3 runs 18 residues. Per the germline V gene, CDR1 is MDHEN and CDR2 is SYDVKM. With 1 base clipped from V and 5 bases from J, the junction kept 11 bases outside the gene matches.

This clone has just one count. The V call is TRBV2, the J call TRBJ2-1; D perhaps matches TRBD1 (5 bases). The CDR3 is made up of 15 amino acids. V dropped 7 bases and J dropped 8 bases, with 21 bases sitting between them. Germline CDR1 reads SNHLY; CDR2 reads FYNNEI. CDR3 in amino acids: CASTQGVERAHEQFF. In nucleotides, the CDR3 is TGTGCCAGCACCCAAGGGGTGGAGCGAGCGCATGAGCAGTTCTTC.